The clone carrying this T cell receptor beta chain has a handful of counts. Its antigen is unidentified. This entry comes from a study of T cell repertoires in cytomegalovirus infection. Study-level background: Both a matching HLA type and CMV infection were indicated by public TCR beta signatures.

V lost 3 bases and J 4 bases, leaving 10 bases between the germline ends. The CDR3 contains 13 residues. Looked up from germline, CDR1 is SGHNT and CDR2 is YYREEE (reference sequence). Findings of the study overall: The ex vivo response was dominated by HLA-C-restricted CMV-specific TCR beta clonotypes.

TCRdb recomputed calls from the reads with MiXCR, one row per CDR3 protein. The sample holds roughly 500,000 distinct CDR3 sequences, 33% seen once. The specimen was cultured PBMCs, collected from culture after CMV antigen stimulation. The chain couples TRBV5-4 to TRBJ1-2; TRBD1 is a possible D gene (6 bases). The sequence came from a human donor in good health (CMV status not recorded). Some clones in this sample may be carry-over from other donors' samples. The CDR3 loop reads CASSSEGGYGYTF. CDR3 DNA: TGTGCCAGCAGCTCCGAGGGGGGCTATGGCTACACCTTC.